This T cell receptor beta chain was captured in a study of blood T cell repertoires in COVID-19. Profiling relied on immunoSEQ multiplex PCR, and the TCRdb table lists in-frame clones only, not all of them. This table holds more than 80,000 clones, roughly 78% found once. Trimming cost V 1 base and J 0 bases, with 15 bases left between them. The germline gives CDR1 LGHDT, CDR2 YNNKEL (reference sequence). This CDR3 is 17 amino acids long. The specimen sequenced was peripheral blood. The chain links TRBV3-1 (or the pseudogene TRBV3-2) to TRBJ1-1, with a possible D match to TRBD1 (5 bases). This receptor was taken from a man aged 50-59 years with active or convalescent COVID-19. The chain's CDR3 is CASSQGYGGRMNTEAFF. CDR3 bases: TGTGCCAGCAGCCAAGGTTACGGGGGAAGGATGAACACTGAAGCTTTCTTT.